The clone carrying this T cell receptor beta chain has more than one count but fewer than ten. The antigen is undetermined. This sample is drawn from a study of graft-versus-host responses after intestinal transplantation. In the study overall: Anti-thymocyte globulin induction preceded 2 to 4 years of tacrolimus and steroid maintenance in all recipients.

The repertoire was sequenced with immunoSEQ multiplex PCR; TCRdb's copy has only in-frame clones and lacks some. This sample has more than 20,000 clones; 85% to 95% occur once, and the top ten carry about 40%. Trimming shortened V by 5 bases and J by 3 bases, and 10 bases separated the two germline ends. The CDR3 is 13 amino acids. From germline, CDR1 is MNHEY and CDR2 SMNVEV (reference sequence). Study-level findings and limits: GvH clones detected in recipient marrow included some appearing first in ileum or blood. Where graft-donor T cell macrochimerism was present, patients had high graft-versus-host to host-versus-graft clonal ratios in allografts.

Specimen: PBMCs, collected roughly 270 days after intestinal transplant. This chain joins TRBV27 and TRBJ1-1; D ambiguous. The sequence was obtained from a human patient who received an intestinal transplant, so some T cells may come from the graft donor. The CDR3 loop is CASSEKLDTEAFF. CDR3 sequence (DNA): TGTGCCAGCAGTGAGAAGCTGGACACTGAAGCTTTCTTT.